This T cell receptor (beta chain) was captured by sequencing in a study of cytomegalovirus exposure and HLA in healthy donors. Study-level points and caveats: A list of roughly 160 TCR beta chains associated with cytomegalovirus was given. The CMV antigen specificity of a few CMV-associated chains was confirmed through in vitro analysis. Sequencing depth across donors, presence/absence analyses assumed, was roughly uniform.

Researchers ran the PCR with 60 Vbeta and 13 Jbeta primers. In the authors' workflow: Later reanalysis found around 84 million unique TCR beta chains, some 10 million of them shared. Clones were read by immunoSEQ multiplex PCR, and TCRdb kept only the in-frame ones, dropping some. V, J and clone size are those of that table, while D and trimming were read from the DNA. The sample has 200,000 or so clones; less than 85% are singletons. Worth noting for this clone: Antigen unknown.

Germline lookup yields CDR1 SGHRS and CDR2 YFSETQ. Trimming cost V 8 bases and J 3 bases; bases outside gene matches: 1. This CDR3 has 11 amino acids. The chain employs TRBV5-1 and TRBJ2-5, with 7 bases identical to TRBD1. The receptor's source is a man aged 18 to 30 in good health and CMV-seronegative. Sequenced: PBMCs. The CDR3 bases are TGCGCCAGTACAGGGGAAGAGACCCAGTACTTC. Encoded protein: CASTGEETQYF.